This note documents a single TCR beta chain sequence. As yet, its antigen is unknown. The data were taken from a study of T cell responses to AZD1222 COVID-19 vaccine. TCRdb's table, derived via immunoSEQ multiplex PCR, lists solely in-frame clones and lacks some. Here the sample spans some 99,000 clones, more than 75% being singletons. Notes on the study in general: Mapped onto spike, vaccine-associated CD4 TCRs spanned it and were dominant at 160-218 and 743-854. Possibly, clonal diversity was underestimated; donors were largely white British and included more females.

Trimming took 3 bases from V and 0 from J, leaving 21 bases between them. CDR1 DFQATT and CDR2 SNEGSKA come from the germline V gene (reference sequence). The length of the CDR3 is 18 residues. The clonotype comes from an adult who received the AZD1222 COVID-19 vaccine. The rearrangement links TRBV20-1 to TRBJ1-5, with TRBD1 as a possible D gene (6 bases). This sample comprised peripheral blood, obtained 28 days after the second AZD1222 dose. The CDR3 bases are TGCAGTGCTAGTAAAACCGGGGACACCCCCTATAGCAATCAGCCCCAGCATTTT. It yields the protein CSASKTGDTPYSNQPQHF.